This T cell receptor (beta chain) originates from a study of blood T cell repertoires in COVID-19. Study details: The analysed material was cDNA or gDNA that came from T cells, B-cell-depleted T cells, or PBMCs.

The germline gives CDR1 MNHEY, CDR2 SVGAGI. Trimming took off 5 bases at V and 0 bases at J, with 14 bases between the two ends. The CDR3 spans 15 residues. The authors' processing: Estimates of nucleated cell counts were drawn from the amplification of reference gene primers. Produced via immunoSEQ multiplex PCR; TCRdb's table is partial and in-frame only. Clone size and V and J calls were adopted from that table, with D and trimming inferred from the DNA. The sample carries around 160,000 clones, about 88% recorded once. The sequencing sample was made of peripheral blood. The clonotype originates from a man aged 18 to 30 with acute or convalescent COVID-19. The chain combines TRBV6-5 with TRBJ2-7, with D tentatively TRBD2 (5 bases). The CDR3 reads CASSQYSGSSYEQYF. The CDR3 bases are TGTGCCAGCAGTCAATACAGTGGGAGCTCCTACGAGCAGTACTTC.